Listed here are 3 T cell receptor beta chains from one sample, sequenced in a study of PD-L1 blockade in urothelial cancer. Sample time point: peripheral blood 6 weeks after treatment start. Assay used: immunoSEQ multiplex PCR; TCRdb lists only in-frame clones, some missing. The data contain about 91,000 clones, approximately 87% of them singletons. The sequencing used PBMCs, collected around atezolizumab (anti-PD-L1) treatment. Receptor source: a man aged 65-85 years with urothelial cancer.

The chain employs TRBV5-6 and TRBJ1-4; 11 bases agree with TRBD1. Unmatched junction bases numbered 9, after V lost 1 base and J lost 7 bases. Looked up from germline, CDR1 is SGHDT and CDR2 is YYEEEE. The CDR3 has 17 amino acids. This CDR3 is CASSLYGTGGGSEKLFF. CDR3 sequence (DNA): TGTGCCAGCAGCTTGTACGGGACAGGGGGAGGGAGTGAAAAACTGTTTTTT.

This chain joins TRBV6-1 and TRBJ2-7; 8 positions match TRBD2. From germline, CDR1 is MNHNS and CDR2 SASEGT. V dropped 1 base and J dropped 3; count of bases not matched to a gene: 5. This CDR3 comprises 15 residues. CDR3 bases: TGTGCCAGCAGTGAAGGGACTAGCTACGACTACGAGCAGTACTTC. Its protein is CASSEGTSYDYEQYF.

Only one count was recorded for this clone. CDR3 bases: TGCGCCAGCAGCCAAGACAGGGACTACGAGCAGTACTTC. It is translated as CASSQDRDYEQYF. This rearrangement joins TRBV4-3 to TRBJ2-7, with D possibly being TRBD1 (5 bases). The germline V and J ends were trimmed by 0 bases and 3 bases, with 6 bases remaining between them. The CDR3 runs 13 residues. The germline V gene encodes CDR1 LGHNA and CDR2 YSLEER.